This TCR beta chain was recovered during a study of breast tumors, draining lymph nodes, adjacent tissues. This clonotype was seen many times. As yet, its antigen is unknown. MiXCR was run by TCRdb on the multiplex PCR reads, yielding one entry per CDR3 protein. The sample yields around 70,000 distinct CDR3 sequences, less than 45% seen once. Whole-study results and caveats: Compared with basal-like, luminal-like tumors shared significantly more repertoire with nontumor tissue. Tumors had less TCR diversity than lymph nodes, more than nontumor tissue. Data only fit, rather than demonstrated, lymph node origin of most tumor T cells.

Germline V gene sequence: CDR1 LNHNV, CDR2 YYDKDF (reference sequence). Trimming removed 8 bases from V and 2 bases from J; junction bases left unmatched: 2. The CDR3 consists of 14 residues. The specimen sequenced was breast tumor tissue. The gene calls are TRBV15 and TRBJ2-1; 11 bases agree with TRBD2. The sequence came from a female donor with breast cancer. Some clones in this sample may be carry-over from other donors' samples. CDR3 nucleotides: TGTGCCACCCTAGCGGGAGGTACCTACAATGAGCAGTTCTTC. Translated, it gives CATLAGGTYNEQFF.